Following are 11 T cell receptor beta chains from one sample sequenced in a study of beta chain features in type 1 diabetes. The study, taken as a whole, reports: People with Type 1 diabetes carried modestly yet significantly shorter TCRB CDR3s in all four CD4+ subsets.

Their antigens are not known. Sequencing targeted expressed TCRB transcripts, as all isolated RNA had been reverse transcribed. Method: immunoSEQ multiplex PCR; TCRdb's copy keeps in-frame clones and lacks some. The profile covers 100,000 to 150,000 clones, with 7% to 10% appearing a single time and around 0.75% taken by the ten largest. The sequencing input was central memory CD4+ T cells from blood. All receptors come from a young man with type 1 diabetes.

This clone showed up just a few times. The V gene is TRBV6-1, the J gene TRBJ1-2; D unclear. V lost 7 bases to trimming and J lost 8 bases, with 11 bases between them. CDR1 MNHNS and CDR2 SASEGT come from the germline V gene. The CDR3 has 11 residues. CDR3 in amino acids: CASTRGRGYTF. In DNA form, the CDR3 reads TGTGCCAGCACCCGCGGCCGGGGCTACACCTTC.

The chain recombines TRBV19 with TRBJ1-1; D gene ambiguous. Germline V CDR1 and CDR2: LNHDA, SQIVND (reference sequence). The CDR3 has 13 amino acids. V lost 7 bases to trimming and J lost 4 bases, with 13 bases between them. The CDR3 here is CASTTRGGTEAFF. Here the CDR3 DNA reads TGTGCCAGTACCACCCGGGGAGGCACTGAAGCTTTCTTT.

The V gene is TRBV11-2, the J gene TRBJ2-3, with D unresolved. Germline V gene lookup returns CDR1 SGHAT and CDR2 FQNNGV. The germline V and J ends were trimmed by 5 bases and 5 bases, with 14 bases remaining between them. The CDR3 is 14 amino acids. CDR3 protein: CASSPYLLGDTQYF. The CDR3 nucleotides are TGTGCCAGCAGCCCGTATCTGCTCGGAGATACGCAGTATTTT.

In this sample, this clone turned up a few times. The rearrangement joins TRBV4-2 to TRBJ2-3; 7 nucleotides agree with TRBD2. Germline V CDR1 and CDR2: LGHNA, YNFKEQ. The CDR3 runs to 15 residues. V trimming: 1 base; J trimming: 6 bases; junction bases outside the gene matches: 7. The CDR3 sequence is CASSQAAGSRDTQYF. CDR3 nucleotides: TGTGCCAGCAGCCAAGCAGCGGGGTCAAGGGATACGCAGTATTTT.

In this sample, this clone turned up many times. The chain recombines TRBV30 with TRBJ1-3; D ambiguous. This CDR3 spans 13 amino acids. Germline V gene sequence: CDR1 GTSNPN, CDR2 SVGIG (reference sequence). Trimming took 0 bases from V and 8 from J, leaving 11 bases between them. CDR3 DNA: TGTGCCTGGAGTGTACCCGGGGTATACACCATATATTTT. Amino acid sequence: CAWSVPGVYTIYF.

The chain carries TRBV7-3 and TRBJ2-4; 10 bases agree with TRBD1. The CDR3 sequence is 13 residues long. J was trimmed by 7 bases and V by 5 bases; bases with no gene match: 2. Germline lookup yields CDR1 SGHTA and CDR2 FQGTGA. This CDR3 reads CASSAGQGNIQYF. The CDR3 nucleotides are TGTGCCAGCAGCGCGGGACAGGGGAACATTCAGTACTTC.

In its sample, this clone was seen a few times. This rearrangement joins TRBV4-2 to TRBJ2-6, with 9 bases that match TRBD1. V trimming: 4 bases; J trimming: 0 bases; junction bases outside the gene matches: 1. The CDR3 runs 16 residues. Germline CDR1 is LGHNA and CDR2 is YNFKEQ. CDR3 amino acids: CASSRDRASGANVLTF. The DNA of the CDR3 is TGTGCCAGCAGCCGGGACAGGGCCTCTGGGGCCAACGTCCTGACTTTC.

This clone was found a few times. The chain joins TRBV15 to TRBJ2-1; TRBD2 agrees at 11 bases. The CDR3 totals 16 residues. Trimming at V came to 1 base and at J to 4 bases, leaving 3 bases not matched to a gene. Germline V lookup: CDR1 LNHNV, CDR2 YYDKDF (reference sequence). CDR3: CATSRVGLAVYNEQFF. For the CDR3, the DNA is TGTGCCACCAGCAGAGTGGGACTAGCGGTTTACAATGAGCAGTTCTTC.

There are a few counts of this clone. J is TRBJ1-2 and V is TRBV10-3; possibly TRBD1 for D (6 bases). Between the trimmed V and J ends, which lost 10 bases and 3 bases, there was a span of 18 bases. Germline V gene lookup returns CDR1 ENHRY and CDR2 SYGVKD. The CDR3 spans 14 residues. This CDR3 reads CATKSTQGDYGYTF. The CDR3 DNA is TGTGCCACCAAAAGCACACAGGGCGACTATGGCTACACCTTC.

This clone turned up a few times. The chain has TRBV4-1 and TRBJ2-5, with D possibly matching TRBD1 (5 bases). The V gene's germline CDR1 is MGHRA and CDR2 YSYEKL. The CDR3 loop spans 15 amino acids. Trimming removed 5 bases from V and 5 bases from J, with 18 bases in between. CDR3 sequence (DNA): TGCGCCAGCAGCTGGGATACGGGCAGGGTGGAGACCCAGTACTTC. Amino acids: CASSWDTGRVETQYF.

This clone turned up a few times. The rearrangement uses TRBV7-3 and TRBJ2-2; 7 nucleotides agree with TRBD2. Germline loops: CDR1 SGHTA, CDR2 FQGTGA. Trimming at V came to 1 base and at J to 1 base, leaving 3 bases not matched to a gene. This CDR3 has 16 residues. The CDR3 DNA is TGTGCCAGCAGCTTAATACCGGGGGGGAACACCGGGGAGCTGTTTTTT. Its translation is CASSLIPGGNTGELFF.